This entry lists 16 T cell receptor beta chains sequenced from one sample in a study of blood T cell repertoires in COVID-19. Profiled with immunoSEQ multiplex PCR; TCRdb holds only in-frame clones, not every one. The sample holds approximately 490,000 clones, around 87% seen once. The sample comprised PBMCs or T cells enriched from blood (not recorded which). These receptors came from a woman aged 18-29 years who had recovered from COVID-19.

The gene calls are TRBV7-9 and TRBJ1-1; TRBD1 might be the D (6 bases). The CDR3 is 14 residues long. The germline V gene encodes CDR1 SEHNR and CDR2 FQNEAQ (reference sequence). V was cut by 5 bases and J by 1 base, with 11 bases left in between. CDR3 amino acids: CASSAGTPNTEAFF. The CDR3 coding sequence is TGTGCCAGCAGCGCCGGGACACCGAACACTGAAGCTTTCTTT.

The rearrangement joins TRBV12-3 or TRBV12-4 to TRBJ1-6; D is uncertain. This CDR3 comprises 13 residues. Trimming took 7 bases from V and 7 from J, leaving 11 bases between them. The CDR3 coding sequence is TGTGCCAGCACTTTTGACGGGAATTCACCCCTCCACTTT. Its protein product is CASTFDGNSPLHF.

This clone was detected only once. This sequence joins TRBV5-5 and TRBJ2-7, with TRBD1 matching 8 bases. Germline V gene data show CDR1 as SGHKS and CDR2 as YYEKEE (reference sequence). This CDR3 has 15 amino acids. Trimming took 2 bases from V and 0 from J; bases not matched to a gene: 4. CDR3 bases: TGTGCCAGCAGCTTTGGACAGGGCAGCTCCTACGAGCAGTACTTC. This codes for CASSFGQGSSYEQYF.

The genes are TRBV18 and TRBJ2-5, with a possible D match to TRBD2 (6 bases). CDR1 is KGHSH, CDR2 LQKENI, per germline. CDR3 length: 16 amino acids. V lost 3 bases to trimming and J lost 4 bases, with 18 bases between them. CDR3 residues: CASSPAIKGGSETQYF. The CDR3 region has the DNA TGTGCCAGCTCACCTGCAATAAAAGGAGGGTCAGAGACCCAGTACTTC.

The chain joins TRBV4-2 to TRBJ1-5, with a tentative D call TRBD1 (5 bases). The V gene's germline CDR1 is LGHNA and CDR2 YNFKEQ. V was clipped by 4 bases and J by 7 bases, with 14 bases between them. This CDR3 has 14 residues. The CDR3 DNA reads TGTGCCAGCAGCCCGGAGGCAGGGAGGCAGCCCCAGCATTTT. Protein: CASSPEAGRQPQHF.

J is TRBJ2-2 and V is TRBV5-1, with TRBD1 matching over 8 bases. Germline trimming cut 3 bases from V and 1 base from J; bases unmatched to any gene: 5. The length of the CDR3 is 16 residues. Germline loops: CDR1 SGHRS, CDR2 YFSETQ. DNA for the CDR3: TGCGCCAGCAGCTACCTCGGGACAGGGAACACCGGGGAGCTGTTTTTT. Protein: CASSYLGTGNTGELFF. The full variable domain, completed using reference TRBV5-1 and TRBJ2-2, is KAGVTQTPRYLIKTRGQQVTLSCSPISGHRSVSWYQQTPGQGLQFLFEYFSETQRNKGNFPGRFSGRQFSNSRSEMNVSTLELGDSALYLCASSYLGTGNTGELFFGEGSRLTVL.

The rearrangement links TRBV23-1 to TRBJ2-3; TRBD1 agrees at 8 bases. TRBV23-1 is known as an ORF, though its function is uncertain. CDR3 length: 14 amino acids. V dropped 11 bases and J dropped 1; count of bases not matched to a gene: 8. The CDR3 DNA follows: TGCGCCCCGCTGGACAGGGCTGGCACAGATACGCAGTATTTT. This sequence encodes CAPLDRAGTDTQYF.

CDR3 sequence (DNA): TGTGCCAGCAGCCAAGATGTGAGAACGGCAGGACAGGGGGTTCGGGGAGGCTACACCTTC. It codes for CASSQDVRTAGQGVRGGYTF. This chain connects TRBV14 to TRBJ1-2; 10 bases line up with TRBD1. The CDR3 runs to 20 residues. Per the germline V gene, CDR1 is SGHDN and CDR2 is FVKESK. Trimming cost V 0 bases and J 8 bases; bases outside gene matches: 21.

This clone was counted a single time. Other DNA sequences in the sample encode the same CDR3. This rearrangement joins TRBV28 to TRBJ2-2; TRBD2 matches 8 bases. Trimming removed 5 bases from V and 7 bases from J; junction bases left unmatched: 6. Germline CDR1 and CDR2: MDHEN and SYDVKM. This CDR3 contains 14 residues. As DNA, the CDR3 is TGTGCCAGCAGTCCGCCGGGAGGGATCGGGGAGCTGTTTTTT. Translated: CASSPPGGIGELFF.

Only one count was recorded for this clone. The rearrangement joins TRBV30 to TRBJ1-2; weak D call: TRBD1 (5 bases). Trimming took 3 bases from V and 6 from J, leaving 14 bases between them. The length of the CDR3 is 13 residues. Per germline, CDR1 GTSNPN and CDR2 SVGIG (reference sequence). Here the CDR3 DNA reads TGTGCCTGGAGCCGGGGATCGGGGGATGGCTACACCTTC. Amino acid sequence: CAWSRGSGDGYTF.

This clone was observed a handful of times. CDR3 residues: CASSIERGHPRVEQPQHF. CDR3 in DNA: TGTGCCAGTAGTATAGAACGGGGACACCCCAGAGTAGAGCAGCCCCAGCATTTT. The rearrangement links TRBV19 to TRBJ1-5; weak D call: TRBD1 (6 bases). With 0 bases removed from V and 7 bases from J, the gap between germline ends came to 22 bases. The CDR3 is 18 residues long. The germline gives CDR1 LNHDA, CDR2 SQIVND (reference sequence).

The chain joins TRBV19 to TRBJ1-5; 9 nucleotides align to TRBD1. Per germline, CDR1 LNHDA and CDR2 SQIVND (reference sequence). CDR3 length: 14 residues. The trim removed 6 bases at V and 7 bases at J, leaving 7 bases unmatched. The chain's CDR3 is CASRSPGTGQPQHF. Here the CDR3 DNA reads TGTGCCAGTAGATCGCCAGGGACAGGGCAGCCCCAGCATTTT.

The V call is TRBV4-1, the J call TRBJ2-7; 9 bases align to TRBD1. Trimming cost V 3 bases and J 3 bases; bases outside gene matches: 6. This CDR3 has 15 residues. In germline, CDR1 is MGHRA, CDR2 YSYEKL. The chain's CDR3 is CASSHRTGESYEQYF. The CDR3 bases are TGCGCCAGCAGCCATCGGACAGGGGAAAGCTACGAGCAGTACTTC.

This chain joins TRBV4-2 and TRBJ1-1; no firm D call. CDR1 is LGHNA, CDR2 YNFKEQ, per germline. Trimming stripped 4 bases from V and 0 bases from J, with 6 bases between. This CDR3 is 13 amino acids long. The CDR3, as DNA: TGTGCCAGCAGCCTGCAGATGAACACTGAAGCTTTCTTT. Translated, it gives CASSLQMNTEAFF.

The genes are TRBV18 and TRBJ1-2; TRBD1 matches at 7 bases. The CDR3 spans 13 residues. V lost 6 bases and J lost 6; bases outside the gene matches: 7. The germline V gene has CDR1 KGHSH and CDR2 LQKENI. CDR3 residues: CASSTGDRDGYTF. The CDR3 region has the DNA TGTGCCAGCTCTACAGGGGATCGCGATGGCTACACCTTC.

This chain connects TRBV19 to TRBJ1-5; D unclear. Trimming removed 8 bases at V and 7 bases at J, with 6 bases between. Germline-derived CDR1 and CDR2 are LNHDA and SQIVND (reference sequence). The CDR3 spans 10 residues. For the CDR3, the DNA is TGTGCCAGTGGCCCCCAGCCCCAGCATTTT. Its translation is CASGPQPQHF.